The present T cell receptor (beta chain) was sequenced within a study of cytomegalovirus exposure and HLA in healthy donors. The PCR contained 60 Vbeta and 13 Jbeta primers. As processed by the authors: Roughly 10 million shared chains were among approximately 80 million unique TCR beta chains counted in a later analysis. Libraries were prepared by immunoSEQ multiplex PCR; TCRdb keeps only in-frame clonotypes and omits some of them. The V and J calls and clone size were taken over from that table, and D and trimming were inferred from the DNA. The data show under 200,000 clones, 68% seen once. The V end was cut by 2 bases, the J end by 2 bases, with 13 bases between. The CDR3 is 16 residues long. Per the germline V gene, CDR1 is KGHSH and CDR2 is LQKENI. As to this clone: Its matching antigen is unknown.

Study results and caveats: In vitro confirmation showed a few CMV-associated chains to be CMV antigen specific. Available immune exposure information was restricted to CMV serostatus only. It was in a later analysis that TCR association rates were seen to vary by HLA locus, highest for DRB1 and lowest for HLA-C.

The TCR sequence derives from a man in his forties or fifties in good health and CMV-seronegative. Sequencing used PBMCs. The chain is built from TRBV18 and TRBJ1-5; D is ambiguous. The CDR3 protein is CASSPSGVTGNQPQHF. CDR3 DNA sequence: TGTGCCAGCTCACCATCCGGGGTAACGGGCAATCAGCCCCAGCATTTT.